This is a list of T cell receptor beta chains from one sample in a study of cytomegalovirus exposure and HLA in healthy donors. The method was immunoSEQ multiplex PCR; TCRdb's version includes in-frame clones alone and lacks a portion of them. This table holds about 62,000 clones, more than 75% found once. The sequenced sample was PBMCs. The receptors derive from a man aged 18 to 30 in good health and CMV-seronegative. Both conserved end residues are trimmed from each CDR3.

>TRBV29-1|TRBJ1-6
SVALDRVNSPLH
>TRBV7-8|TRBJ1-5
ASSPEGEHSNQPQH
>TRBV7-8|TRBJ1-6
ASSRAGGAAYNSPLH
>TRBV6-5|TRBJ2-2
ASSLDPGSYTGELF
>TRBV29-1|TRBJ1-1
SVDVAGQLVAF
>TRBV11-2|TRBJ1-1
ASSLNPGDTEAF
>TRBV25-1|TRBJ2-7
ASSVLSSGTGPYEQY
>TRBV5-1|TRBJ1-2
ASRPGQGNYGYT
>TRBV27|TRBJ2-1
ASSSDNYNEQF
>TRBV7-3|TRBJ1-1
ASGEGTNTEAF
>TRBV15|TRBJ2-7
ATSPDRPYEQY
>TRBV6-4|TRBJ1-2
ASSREAGINYGYT
>TRBV2|TRBJ2-1
ASSDSSYNEQF
>TRBV28|TRBJ2-1
ASILGGGVGNEQF
>TRBV19|TRBJ1-5
ASLRGLNQPQH
>TRBV15|TRBJ2-3
ATSRGHSNTDTQY
>TRBV19|TRBJ1-2
ASRTGGSNYGYT
>TRBV6-1|TRBJ2-2
ASSALAGGLNTGELF